Below are 3 T cell receptor beta chains sequenced from a single sample in a study of control samples from healthy donors and cancer patients. Profiled with immunoSEQ multiplex PCR; TCRdb holds only in-frame clones, not every one. The sample yields some 130,000 clones, 80% to 95% seen once. The sample consisted of blood. These receptors originate from a man aged 25-45 years in good health.

This clone was recorded once. The chain has TRBV19 and TRBJ2-7; TRBD2 might be the D (5 bases). Germline CDR1 LNHDA, CDR2 SQIVND (reference sequence). Trimming took 4 bases from V and 5 from J, leaving 12 bases between them. The CDR3 has 13 residues. The DNA of the CDR3 is TGTGCCAGTAGTAGCCTTAGCGTCAACGAGCAGTACTTC. Protein product: CASSSLSVNEQYF.

This chain uses TRBV29-1 with TRBJ2-7; the match to TRBD2 covers 11 bases. The CDR3 totals 13 residues. After removal of 6 bases from V and 7 bases from J, the junction contained 8 bases not matched to a gene. Germline lookup yields CDR1 SQVTM and CDR2 ANQGSEA. CDR3 nucleotide sequence: TGCAGCGTAGAACTAGCGGGAGCCGTGGAGCAGTACTTC. This encodes CSVELAGAVEQYF.

The chain couples TRBV30 to TRBJ1-1; TRBD1 aligns across 10 bases. Germline V lookup: CDR1 GTSNPN, CDR2 SVGIG (reference sequence). V lost 1 base and J lost 10; bases outside the gene matches: 9. This CDR3 is built from 14 residues. CDR3: CAWSADRGHLGAFF. Written as DNA, the CDR3 is TGTGCCTGGAGTGCTGACAGGGGGCACCTAGGAGCTTTCTTT.